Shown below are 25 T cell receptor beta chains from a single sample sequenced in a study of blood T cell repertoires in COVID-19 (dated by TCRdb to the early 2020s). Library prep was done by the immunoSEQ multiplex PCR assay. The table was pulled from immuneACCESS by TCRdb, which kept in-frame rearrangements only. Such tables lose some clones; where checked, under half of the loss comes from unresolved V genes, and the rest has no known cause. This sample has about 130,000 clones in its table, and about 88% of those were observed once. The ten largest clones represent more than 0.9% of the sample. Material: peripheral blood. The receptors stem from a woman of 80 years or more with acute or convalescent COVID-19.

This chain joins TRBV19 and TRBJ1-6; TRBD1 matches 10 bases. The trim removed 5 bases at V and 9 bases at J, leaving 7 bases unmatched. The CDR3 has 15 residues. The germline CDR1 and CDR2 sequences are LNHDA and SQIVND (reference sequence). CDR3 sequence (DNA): TGTGCCAGTAGTTGGTGGACAGGGGGATCTTCACCCCTCCACTTT. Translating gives CASSWWTGGSSPLHF.

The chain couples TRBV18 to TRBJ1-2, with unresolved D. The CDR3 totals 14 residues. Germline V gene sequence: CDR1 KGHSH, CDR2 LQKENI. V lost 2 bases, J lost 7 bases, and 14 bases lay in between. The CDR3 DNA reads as TGTGCCAGCTCACCAGACGGGTCGAGAGGTGGCTACACCTTC. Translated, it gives CASSPDGSRGGYTF. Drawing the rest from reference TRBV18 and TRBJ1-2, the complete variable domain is NAGVMQNPRHLVRRRGQEARLRCSPMKGHSHVYWYRQLPEEGLKFMVYLQKENIIDESGMPKERFSAEFPKEGPSILRIQQVVRGDSAAYFCASSPDGSRGGYTFGSGTRLTVV.

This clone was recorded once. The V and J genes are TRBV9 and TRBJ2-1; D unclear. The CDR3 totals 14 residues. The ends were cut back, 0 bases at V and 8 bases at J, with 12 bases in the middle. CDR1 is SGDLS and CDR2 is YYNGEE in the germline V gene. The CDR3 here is CASSVGQKRDEQFF. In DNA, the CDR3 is TGTGCCAGCAGCGTAGGCCAAAAACGGGATGAGCAGTTCTTC.

As DNA, the CDR3 is TGTGCCAGTAGTATGCGCGGGGGGGCTGGTACCGGGGAGCTGTTTTTT. Translated, it gives CASSMRGGAGTGELFF. The V and J genes are TRBV19 and TRBJ2-2, with TRBD2 identical over 9 bases. V lost 3 bases to trimming and J lost 5 bases; unmatched junction nucleotides: 7. There are 16 residues in the CDR3. Germline loops: CDR1 LNHDA, CDR2 SQIVND (reference sequence). The full variable domain, in which reference TRBV19 and TRBJ2-2 provide the parts outside the CDR3, is DGGITQSPKYLFRKEGQNVTLSCEQNLNHDAMYWYRQDPGQGLRLIYYSQIVNDFQKGDIAEGYSVSREKKESFPLTVTSAQKNPTAFYLCASSMRGGAGTGELFFGEGSRLTVL.

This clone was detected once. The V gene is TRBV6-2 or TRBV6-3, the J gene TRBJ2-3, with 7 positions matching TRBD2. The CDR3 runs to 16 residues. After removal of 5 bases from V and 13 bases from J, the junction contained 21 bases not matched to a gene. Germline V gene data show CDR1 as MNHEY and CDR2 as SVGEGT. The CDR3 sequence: CASSKAGGRGGGRKYF. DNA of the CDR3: TGTGCCAGCAGTAAAGCTGGCGGGCGCGGGGGAGGGAGGAAGTATTTT.

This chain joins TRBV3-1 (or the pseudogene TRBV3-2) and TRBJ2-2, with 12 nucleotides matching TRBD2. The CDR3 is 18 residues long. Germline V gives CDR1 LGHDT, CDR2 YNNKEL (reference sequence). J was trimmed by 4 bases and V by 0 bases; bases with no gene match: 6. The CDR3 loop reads CASSQDLTSGSVTGELFF. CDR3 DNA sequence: TGTGCCAGCAGCCAAGATCTGACTAGCGGGAGTGTCACCGGGGAGCTGTTTTTT.

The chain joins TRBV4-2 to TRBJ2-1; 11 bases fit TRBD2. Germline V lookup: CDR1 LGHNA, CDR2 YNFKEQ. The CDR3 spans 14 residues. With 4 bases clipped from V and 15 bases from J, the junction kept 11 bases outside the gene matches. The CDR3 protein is CASSPDPLAGGAFF. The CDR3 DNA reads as TGTGCCAGCAGCCCGGACCCTCTAGCGGGGGGTGCGTTCTTC.

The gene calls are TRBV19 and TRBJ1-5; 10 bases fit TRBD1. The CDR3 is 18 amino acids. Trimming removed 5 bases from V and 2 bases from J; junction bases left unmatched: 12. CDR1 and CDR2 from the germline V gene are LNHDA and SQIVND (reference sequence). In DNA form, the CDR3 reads TGTGCCAGTAGTGTGGGACAGGGGATTGTTTCGGGCAATCAGCCCCAGCATTTT. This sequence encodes CASSVGQGIVSGNQPQHF. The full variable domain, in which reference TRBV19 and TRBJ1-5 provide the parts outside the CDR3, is DGGITQSPKYLFRKEGQNVTLSCEQNLNHDAMYWYRQDPGQGLRLIYYSQIVNDFQKGDIAEGYSVSREKKESFPLTVTSAQKNPTAFYLCASSVGQGIVSGNQPQHFGDGTRLSIL.

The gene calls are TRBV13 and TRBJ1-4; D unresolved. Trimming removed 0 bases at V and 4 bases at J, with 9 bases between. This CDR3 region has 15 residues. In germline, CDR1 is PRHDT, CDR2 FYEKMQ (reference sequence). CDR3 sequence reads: CASSLGRVFNEKLFF. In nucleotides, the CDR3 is TGTGCCAGCAGCTTAGGGAGGGTCTTTAATGAAAAACTGTTTTTT.

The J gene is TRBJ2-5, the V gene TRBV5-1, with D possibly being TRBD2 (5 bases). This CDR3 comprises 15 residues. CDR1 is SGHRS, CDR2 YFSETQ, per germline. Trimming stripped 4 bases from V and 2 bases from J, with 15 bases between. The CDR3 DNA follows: TGCGCCAGCAGCCCGGGGAGTCAAGGACAAGAGACCCAGTACTTC. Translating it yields CASSPGSQGQETQYF.

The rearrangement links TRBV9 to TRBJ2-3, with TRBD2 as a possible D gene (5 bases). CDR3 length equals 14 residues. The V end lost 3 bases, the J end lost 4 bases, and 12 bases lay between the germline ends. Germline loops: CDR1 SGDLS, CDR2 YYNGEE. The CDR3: CASSAQTTADTQYF. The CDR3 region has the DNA TGTGCCAGCAGCGCCCAGACTACCGCAGATACGCAGTATTTT.

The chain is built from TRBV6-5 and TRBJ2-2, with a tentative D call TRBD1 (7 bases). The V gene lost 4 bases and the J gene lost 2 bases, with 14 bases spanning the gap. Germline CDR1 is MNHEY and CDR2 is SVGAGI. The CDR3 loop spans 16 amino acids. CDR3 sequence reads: CASSSRRGPNTGELFF. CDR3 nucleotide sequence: TGTGCCAGCAGTTCCCGGAGGGGGCCTAACACCGGGGAGCTGTTTTTT.

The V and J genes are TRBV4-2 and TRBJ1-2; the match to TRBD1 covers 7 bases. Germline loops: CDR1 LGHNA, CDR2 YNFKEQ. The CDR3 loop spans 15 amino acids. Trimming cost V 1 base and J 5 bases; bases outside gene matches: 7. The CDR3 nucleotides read TGTGCCAGCAGCCAAGGCAGGGGGATTTTATATGGCTACACCTTC. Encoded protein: CASSQGRGILYGYTF.

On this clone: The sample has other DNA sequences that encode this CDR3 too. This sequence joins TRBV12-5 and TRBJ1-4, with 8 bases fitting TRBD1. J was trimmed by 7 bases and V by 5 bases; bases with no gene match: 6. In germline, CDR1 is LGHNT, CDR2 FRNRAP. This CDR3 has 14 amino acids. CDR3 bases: TGTGCTAGTGGTCCAGGACAGGGCCGTGAAAAACTGTTTTTT. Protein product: CASGPGQGREKLFF.

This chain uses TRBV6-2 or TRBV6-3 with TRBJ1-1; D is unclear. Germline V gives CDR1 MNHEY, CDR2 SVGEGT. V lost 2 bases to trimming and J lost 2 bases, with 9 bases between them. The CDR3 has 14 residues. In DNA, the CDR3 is TGTGCCAGCAGTTACCGCGCTGCAAACACTGAAGCTTTCTTT. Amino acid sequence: CASSYRAANTEAFF.

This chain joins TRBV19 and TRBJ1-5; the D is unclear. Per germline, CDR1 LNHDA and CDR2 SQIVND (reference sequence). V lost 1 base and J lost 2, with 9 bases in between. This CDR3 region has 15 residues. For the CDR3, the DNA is TGTGCCAGTAGTATAGTGGCGAGGGGCAATCAGCCCCAGCATTTT. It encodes CASSIVARGNQPQHF. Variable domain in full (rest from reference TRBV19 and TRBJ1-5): DGGITQSPKYLFRKEGQNVTLSCEQNLNHDAMYWYRQDPGQGLRLIYYSQIVNDFQKGDIAEGYSVSREKKESFPLTVTSAQKNPTAFYLCASSIVARGNQPQHFGDGTRLSIL.

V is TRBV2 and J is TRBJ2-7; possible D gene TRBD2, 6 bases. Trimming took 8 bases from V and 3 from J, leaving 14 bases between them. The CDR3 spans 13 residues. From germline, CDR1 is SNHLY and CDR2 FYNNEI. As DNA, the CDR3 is TGTGCCAGCCGGCCCCCTAGCGTCTACGAGCAGTACTTC. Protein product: CASRPPSVYEQYF.

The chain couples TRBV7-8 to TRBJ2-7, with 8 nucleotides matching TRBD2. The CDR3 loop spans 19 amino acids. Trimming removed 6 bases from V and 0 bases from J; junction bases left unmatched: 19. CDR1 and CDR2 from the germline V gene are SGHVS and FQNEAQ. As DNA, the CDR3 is TGTGCCAGCAGAGGTCTTAGAGGCGGTGTAGCGGGGAGCTCCTACGAGCAGTACTTC. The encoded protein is CASRGLRGGVAGSSYEQYF.

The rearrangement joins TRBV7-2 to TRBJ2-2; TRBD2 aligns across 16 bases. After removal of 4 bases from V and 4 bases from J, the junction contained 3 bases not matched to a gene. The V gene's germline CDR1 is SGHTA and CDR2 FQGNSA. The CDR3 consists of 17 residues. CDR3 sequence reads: CASSWGLAGGITGELFF. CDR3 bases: TGTGCCAGCAGCTGGGGACTAGCGGGGGGGATCACCGGGGAGCTGTTTTTT.

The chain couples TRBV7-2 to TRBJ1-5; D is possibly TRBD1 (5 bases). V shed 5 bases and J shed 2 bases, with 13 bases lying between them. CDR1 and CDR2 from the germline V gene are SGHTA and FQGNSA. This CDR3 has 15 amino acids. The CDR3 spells CASSPSTGGNQPQHF. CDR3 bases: TGTGCCAGCAGCCCCTCAACGGGGGGCAATCAGCCCCAGCATTTT.

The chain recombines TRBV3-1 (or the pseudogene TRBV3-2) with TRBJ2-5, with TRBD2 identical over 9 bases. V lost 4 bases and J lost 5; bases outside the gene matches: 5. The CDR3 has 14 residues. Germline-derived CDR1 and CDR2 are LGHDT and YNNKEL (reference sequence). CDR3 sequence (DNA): TGTGCCAGCAGCCTGCGGGGGGGCGAGGAGACCCAGTACTTC. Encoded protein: CASSLRGGEETQYF.

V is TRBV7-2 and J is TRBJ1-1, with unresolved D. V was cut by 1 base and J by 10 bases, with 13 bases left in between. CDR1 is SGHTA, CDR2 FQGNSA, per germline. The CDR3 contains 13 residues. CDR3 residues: CASSLGREMRAFF. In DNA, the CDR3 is TGTGCCAGCAGCTTAGGCCGGGAGATGCGAGCTTTCTTT. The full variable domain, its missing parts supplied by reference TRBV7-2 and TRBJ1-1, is GAGVSQSPSNKVTEKGKDVELRCDPISGHTALYWYRQSLGQGLEFLIYFQGNSAPDKSGLPSDRFSAERTGGSVSTLTIQRTQQEDSAVYLCASSLGREMRAFFGQGTRLTVV.

Here the CDR3 reads CASSPGSGHQPQHF. The CDR3 region has the DNA TGTGCCAGCTCACCAGGTTCGGGTCATCAGCCCCAGCATTTT. The chain has TRBV18 and TRBJ1-5; no reliable D call. The CDR3 runs to 14 residues. Per the germline V gene, CDR1 is KGHSH and CDR2 is LQKENI. V lost 2 bases to trimming and J lost 5 bases, with 10 bases between them.

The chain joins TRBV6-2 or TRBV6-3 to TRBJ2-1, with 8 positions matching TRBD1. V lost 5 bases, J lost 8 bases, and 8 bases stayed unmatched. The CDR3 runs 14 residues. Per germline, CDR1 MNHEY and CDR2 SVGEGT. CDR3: CASSHGQGGYEQFF. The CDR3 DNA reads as TGTGCCAGCAGTCACGGACAGGGAGGCTATGAGCAGTTCTTC.

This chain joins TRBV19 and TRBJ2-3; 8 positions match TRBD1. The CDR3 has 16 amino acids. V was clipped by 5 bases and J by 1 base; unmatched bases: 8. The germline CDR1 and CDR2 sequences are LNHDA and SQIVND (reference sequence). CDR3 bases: TGTGCCAGTAGTCCCGAGACAGGGGCGGGCACAGATACGCAGTATTTT. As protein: CASSPETGAGTDTQYF.